The source of this T cell receptor (beta chain) is a study of T cell responses to AZD1222 COVID-19 vaccine. Only in-frame clones appear in the TCRdb table, and some are missing; sequencing was by immunoSEQ multiplex PCR. The table records roughly 200,000 clones, approximately 92% of them present only once. Material: peripheral blood, obtained 28 days after the second dose of the MenACWY control vaccine. This TCR was recovered from an adult who received the MenACWY meningococcal vaccine as a control.

The CDR3 nucleotides are TGTGCCAGTAGTATTGGGGTCGGCGGCGCTGGTGGAAACACCATATATTTT. Its translation: CASSIGVGGAGGNTIYF. The chain employs TRBV19 and TRBJ1-3; D is ambiguous. V was clipped by 3 bases and J by 3 bases, with 18 bases between them. Looked up from germline, CDR1 is LNHDA and CDR2 is SQIVND (reference sequence). The CDR3 is 17 amino acids.